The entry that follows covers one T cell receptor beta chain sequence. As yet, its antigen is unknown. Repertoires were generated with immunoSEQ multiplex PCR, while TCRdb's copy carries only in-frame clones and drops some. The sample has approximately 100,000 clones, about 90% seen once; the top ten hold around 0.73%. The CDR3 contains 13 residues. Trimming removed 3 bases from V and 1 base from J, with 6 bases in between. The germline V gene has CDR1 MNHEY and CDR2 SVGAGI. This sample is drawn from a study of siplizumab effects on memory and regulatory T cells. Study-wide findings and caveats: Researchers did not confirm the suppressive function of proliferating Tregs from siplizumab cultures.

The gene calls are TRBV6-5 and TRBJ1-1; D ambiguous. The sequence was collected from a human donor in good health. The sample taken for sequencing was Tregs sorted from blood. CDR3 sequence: CASSYAGNTEAFF. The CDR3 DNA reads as TGTGCCAGCAGTTATGCGGGGAACACTGAAGCTTTCTTT.